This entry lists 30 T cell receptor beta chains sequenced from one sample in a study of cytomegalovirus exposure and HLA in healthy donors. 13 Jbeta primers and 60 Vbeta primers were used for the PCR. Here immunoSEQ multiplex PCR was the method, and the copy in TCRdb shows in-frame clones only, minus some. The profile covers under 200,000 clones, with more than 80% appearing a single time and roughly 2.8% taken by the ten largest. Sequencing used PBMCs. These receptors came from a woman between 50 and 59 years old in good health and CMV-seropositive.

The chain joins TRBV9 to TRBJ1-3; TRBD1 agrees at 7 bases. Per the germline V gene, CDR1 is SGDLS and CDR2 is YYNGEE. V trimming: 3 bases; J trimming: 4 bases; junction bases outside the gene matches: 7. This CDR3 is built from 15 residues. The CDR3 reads CASSAQGQAGNTIYF. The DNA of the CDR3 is TGTGCCAGCAGCGCCCAAGGACAGGCCGGAAACACCATATATTTT.

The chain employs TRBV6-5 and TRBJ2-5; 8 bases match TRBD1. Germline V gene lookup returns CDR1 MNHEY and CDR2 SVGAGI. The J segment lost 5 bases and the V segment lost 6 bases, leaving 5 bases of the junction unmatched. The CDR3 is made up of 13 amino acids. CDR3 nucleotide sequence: TGTGCCAGCAGGCAGGGGGCATCGGAGACCCAGTACTTC. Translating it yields CASRQGASETQYF.

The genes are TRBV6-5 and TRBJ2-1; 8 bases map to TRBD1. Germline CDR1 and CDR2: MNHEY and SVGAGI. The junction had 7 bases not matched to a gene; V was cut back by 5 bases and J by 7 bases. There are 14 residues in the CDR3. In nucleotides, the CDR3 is TGTGCCAGCAGTCGAACAGGGGGGTCGAATGAGCAGTTCTTC. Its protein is CASSRTGGSNEQFF.

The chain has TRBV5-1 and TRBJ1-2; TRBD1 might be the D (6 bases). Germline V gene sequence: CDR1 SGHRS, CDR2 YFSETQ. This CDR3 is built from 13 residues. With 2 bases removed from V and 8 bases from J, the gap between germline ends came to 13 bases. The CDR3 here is CASSLQGLEGYTF. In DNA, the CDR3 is TGCGCCAGCAGCTTACAGGGTTTGGAGGGCTACACCTTC.

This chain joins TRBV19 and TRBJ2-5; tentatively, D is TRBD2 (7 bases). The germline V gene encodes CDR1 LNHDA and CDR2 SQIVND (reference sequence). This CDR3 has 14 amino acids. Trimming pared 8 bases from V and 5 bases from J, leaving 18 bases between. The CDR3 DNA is TGTGCCAGTGGTGACTGGGGGGGCCCTGAGACCCAGTACTTC. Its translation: CASGDWGGPETQYF.

The CDR3 nucleotides are TGTGCCAGCAGCTTAGAACAGGGTTCTGAAGCTTTCTTT. It is translated as CASSLEQGSEAFF. The chain links TRBV7-9 to TRBJ1-1, with D tentatively TRBD1 (6 bases). The CDR3 is 13 residues long. V gave up 1 base and J gave up 6 bases, with 9 bases separating them. The germline V gene encodes CDR1 SEHNR and CDR2 FQNEAQ (reference sequence).

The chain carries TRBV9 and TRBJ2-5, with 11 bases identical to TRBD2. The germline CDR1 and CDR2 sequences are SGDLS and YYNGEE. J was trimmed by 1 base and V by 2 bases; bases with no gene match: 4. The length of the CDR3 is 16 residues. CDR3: CASSVSGGAPQETQYF. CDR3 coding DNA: TGTGCCAGCAGCGTTAGCGGGGGGGCCCCCCAAGAGACCCAGTACTTC.

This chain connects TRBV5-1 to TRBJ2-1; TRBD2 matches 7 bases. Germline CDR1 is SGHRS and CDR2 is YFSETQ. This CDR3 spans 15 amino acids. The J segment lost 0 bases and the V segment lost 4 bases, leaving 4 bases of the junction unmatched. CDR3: CASSRIAGSYNEQFF. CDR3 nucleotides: TGCGCCAGCAGCCGAATAGCGGGCTCCTACAATGAGCAGTTCTTC.

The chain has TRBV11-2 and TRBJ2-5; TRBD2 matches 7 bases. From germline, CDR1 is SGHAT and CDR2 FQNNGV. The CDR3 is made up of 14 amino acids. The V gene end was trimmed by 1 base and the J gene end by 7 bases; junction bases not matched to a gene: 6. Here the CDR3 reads CASSLAGGPMTQYF. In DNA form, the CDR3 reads TGTGCCAGCAGCTTAGCGGGGGGACCTATGACCCAGTACTTC.

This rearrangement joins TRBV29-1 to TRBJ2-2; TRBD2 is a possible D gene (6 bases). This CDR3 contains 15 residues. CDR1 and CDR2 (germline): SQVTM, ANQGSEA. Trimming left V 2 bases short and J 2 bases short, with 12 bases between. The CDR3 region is CSVEKGGINTGELFF. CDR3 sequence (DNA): TGCAGCGTTGAAAAAGGCGGGATAAACACCGGGGAGCTGTTTTTT.

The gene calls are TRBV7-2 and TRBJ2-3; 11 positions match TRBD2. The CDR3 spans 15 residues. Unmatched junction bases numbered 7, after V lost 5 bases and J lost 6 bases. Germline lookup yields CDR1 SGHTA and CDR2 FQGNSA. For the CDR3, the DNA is TGTGCCAGCAGCGCTAGCGGGGGGACTGTGGATACGCAGTATTTT. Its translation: CASSASGGTVDTQYF.

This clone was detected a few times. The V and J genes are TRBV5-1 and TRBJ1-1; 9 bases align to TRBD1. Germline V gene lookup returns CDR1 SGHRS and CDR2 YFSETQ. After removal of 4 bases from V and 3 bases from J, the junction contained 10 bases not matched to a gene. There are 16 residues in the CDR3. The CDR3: CASSPGRTGEYTEAFF. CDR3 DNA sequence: TGCGCCAGCAGCCCGGGAAGGACAGGGGAATACACTGAAGCTTTCTTT.

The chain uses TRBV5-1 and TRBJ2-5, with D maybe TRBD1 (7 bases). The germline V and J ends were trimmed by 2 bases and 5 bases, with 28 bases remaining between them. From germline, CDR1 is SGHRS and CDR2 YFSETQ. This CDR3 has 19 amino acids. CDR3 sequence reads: CASSLRPRTTQGDSETQYF. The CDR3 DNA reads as TGCGCCAGCAGCTTACGCCCCCGGACTACGCAGGGGGATAGTGAGACCCAGTACTTC.

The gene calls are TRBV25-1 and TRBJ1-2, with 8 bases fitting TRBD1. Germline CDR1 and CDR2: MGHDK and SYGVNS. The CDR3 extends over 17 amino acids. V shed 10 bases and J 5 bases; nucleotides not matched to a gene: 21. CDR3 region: CATRWGASPGGRYGYTF. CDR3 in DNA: TGTGCCACCCGTTGGGGGGCCAGCCCAGGGGGCCGGTATGGCTACACCTTC.

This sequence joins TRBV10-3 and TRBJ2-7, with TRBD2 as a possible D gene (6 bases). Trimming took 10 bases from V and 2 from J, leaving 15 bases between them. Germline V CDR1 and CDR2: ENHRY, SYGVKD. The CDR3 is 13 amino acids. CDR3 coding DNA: TGTGCCACCAGCGGCGGGGCCCCCTACGAGCAGTACTTC. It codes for CATSGGAPYEQYF.

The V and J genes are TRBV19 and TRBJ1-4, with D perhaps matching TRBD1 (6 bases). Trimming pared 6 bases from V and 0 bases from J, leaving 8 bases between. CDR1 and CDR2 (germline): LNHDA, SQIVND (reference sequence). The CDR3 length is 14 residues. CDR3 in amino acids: CASRTGATNEKLFF. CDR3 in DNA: TGTGCCAGTAGGACAGGTGCAACTAATGAAAAACTGTTTTTT.

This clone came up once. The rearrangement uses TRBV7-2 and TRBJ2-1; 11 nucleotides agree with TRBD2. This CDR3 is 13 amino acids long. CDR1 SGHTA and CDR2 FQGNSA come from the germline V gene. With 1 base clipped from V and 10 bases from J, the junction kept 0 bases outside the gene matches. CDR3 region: CASSLGLAGEQFF. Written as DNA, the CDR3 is TGTGCCAGCAGCTTAGGACTAGCGGGGGAGCAGTTCTTC.

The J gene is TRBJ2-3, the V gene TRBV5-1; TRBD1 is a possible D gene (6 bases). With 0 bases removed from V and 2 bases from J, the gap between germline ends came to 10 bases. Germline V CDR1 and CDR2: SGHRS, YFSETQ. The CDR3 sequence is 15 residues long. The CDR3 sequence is CASSLADRPTDTQYF. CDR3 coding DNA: TGCGCCAGCAGCTTGGCGGACAGACCCACAGATACGCAGTATTTT.

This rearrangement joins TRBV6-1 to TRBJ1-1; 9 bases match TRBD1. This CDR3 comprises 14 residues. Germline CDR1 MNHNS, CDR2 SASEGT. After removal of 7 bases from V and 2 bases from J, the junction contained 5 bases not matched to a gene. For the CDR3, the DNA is TGTGCCAGCAAAGAGACAGGGGGAAACACTGAAGCTTTCTTT. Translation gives CASKETGGNTEAFF.

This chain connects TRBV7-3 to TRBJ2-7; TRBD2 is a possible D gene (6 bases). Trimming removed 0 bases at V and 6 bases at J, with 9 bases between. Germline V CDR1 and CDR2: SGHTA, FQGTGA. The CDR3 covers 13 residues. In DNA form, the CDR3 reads TGTGCCAGCAGCTTAACGGGAGGTGTCGAGCAGTACTTC. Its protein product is CASSLTGGVEQYF.

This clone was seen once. The CDR3 bases are TGTGCCAGCAGTCGAGGGACTAGCGGTTCCTACGAGCAGTACTTC. It translates to CASSRGTSGSYEQYF. The V and J genes are TRBV6-4 and TRBJ2-7; 11 positions match TRBD2. CDR1 and CDR2 from the germline V gene are MRHNA and SNTAGT. The CDR3 is 15 amino acids. V lost 5 bases to trimming and J lost 1 base; unmatched junction nucleotides: 4.

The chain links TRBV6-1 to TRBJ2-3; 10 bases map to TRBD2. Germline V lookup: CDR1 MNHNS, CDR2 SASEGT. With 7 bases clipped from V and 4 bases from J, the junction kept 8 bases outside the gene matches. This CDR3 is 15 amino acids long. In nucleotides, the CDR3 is TGTGCCAGCACGGAAGCGGGGGGGCGTGCAGATACGCAGTATTTT. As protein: CASTEAGGRADTQYF.

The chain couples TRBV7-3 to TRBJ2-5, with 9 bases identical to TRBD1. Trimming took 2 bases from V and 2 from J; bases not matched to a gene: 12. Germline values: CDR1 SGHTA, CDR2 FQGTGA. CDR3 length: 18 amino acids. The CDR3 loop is CASSLQGNRGPAQETQYF. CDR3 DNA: TGTGCCAGCAGCTTACAGGGGAACAGGGGGCCGGCTCAAGAGACCCAGTACTTC.

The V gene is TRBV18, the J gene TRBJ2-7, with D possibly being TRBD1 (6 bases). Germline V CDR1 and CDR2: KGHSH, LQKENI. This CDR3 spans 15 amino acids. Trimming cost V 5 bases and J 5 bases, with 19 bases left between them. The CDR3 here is CASSSRLGALDEQYF. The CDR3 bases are TGTGCCAGCTCATCGCGACTGGGGGCTCTTGACGAGCAGTACTTC.

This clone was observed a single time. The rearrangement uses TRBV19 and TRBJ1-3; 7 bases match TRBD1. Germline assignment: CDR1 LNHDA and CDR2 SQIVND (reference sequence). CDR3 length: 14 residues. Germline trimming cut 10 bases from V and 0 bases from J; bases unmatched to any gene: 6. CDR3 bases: TGTGCCACAGGACAGGAAGCCTCTGGAAACACCATATATTTT. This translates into CATGQEASGNTIYF.

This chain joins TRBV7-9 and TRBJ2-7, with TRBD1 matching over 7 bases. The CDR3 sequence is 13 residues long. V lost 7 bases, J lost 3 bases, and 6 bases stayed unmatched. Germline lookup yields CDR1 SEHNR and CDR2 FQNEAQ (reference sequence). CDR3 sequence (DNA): TGTGCCAGCACCCCCCCAGGGGGCTACGAGCAGTACTTC. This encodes CASTPPGGYEQYF. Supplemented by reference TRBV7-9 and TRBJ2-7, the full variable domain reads DTGVSQNPRHKITKRGQNVTFRCDPISEHNRLYWYRQTLGQGPEFLTYFQNEAQLEKSRLLSDRFSAERPKGSFSTLEIQRTEQGDSAMYLCASTPPGGYEQYFGPGTRLTVT.

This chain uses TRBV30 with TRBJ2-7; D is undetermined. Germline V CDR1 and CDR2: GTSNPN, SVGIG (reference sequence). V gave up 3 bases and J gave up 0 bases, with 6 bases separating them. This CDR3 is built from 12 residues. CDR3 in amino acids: CAWSPLSYEQYF. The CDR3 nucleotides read TGTGCCTGGAGCCCCCTCTCCTACGAGCAGTACTTC. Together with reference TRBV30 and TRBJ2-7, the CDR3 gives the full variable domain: SQTIHQWPATLVQPVGSPLSLECTVEGTSNPNLYWYRQAAGRGLQLLFYSVGIGQISSEVPQNLSASRPQDRQFILSSKKLLLSDSGFYLCAWSPLSYEQYFGPGTRLTVT.

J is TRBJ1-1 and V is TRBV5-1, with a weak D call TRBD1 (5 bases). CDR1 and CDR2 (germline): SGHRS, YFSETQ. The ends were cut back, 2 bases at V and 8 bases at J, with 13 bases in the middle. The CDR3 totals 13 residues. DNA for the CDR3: TGCGCCAGCAGCTTTCCAGACAGCCAAGAAGCTTTCTTT. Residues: CASSFPDSQEAFF.

CDR3 coding DNA: TGTGCCAGCAGCGCTACAGGGTCCAACACTGAAGCTTTCTTT. This encodes CASSATGSNTEAFF. The V call is TRBV7-9, the J call TRBJ1-1, with D maybe TRBD1 (6 bases). The CDR3 covers 14 residues. Germline V gives CDR1 SEHNR, CDR2 FQNEAQ (reference sequence). Trimming shortened V by 5 bases and J by 2 bases, and 12 bases separated the two germline ends.

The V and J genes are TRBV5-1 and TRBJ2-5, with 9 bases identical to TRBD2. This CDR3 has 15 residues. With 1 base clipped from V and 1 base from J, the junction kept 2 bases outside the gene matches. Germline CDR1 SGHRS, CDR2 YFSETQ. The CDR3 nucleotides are TGCGCCAGCAGCTTGAGTAGCGGGGGCCAAGAGACCCAGTACTTC. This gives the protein CASSLSSGGQETQYF.